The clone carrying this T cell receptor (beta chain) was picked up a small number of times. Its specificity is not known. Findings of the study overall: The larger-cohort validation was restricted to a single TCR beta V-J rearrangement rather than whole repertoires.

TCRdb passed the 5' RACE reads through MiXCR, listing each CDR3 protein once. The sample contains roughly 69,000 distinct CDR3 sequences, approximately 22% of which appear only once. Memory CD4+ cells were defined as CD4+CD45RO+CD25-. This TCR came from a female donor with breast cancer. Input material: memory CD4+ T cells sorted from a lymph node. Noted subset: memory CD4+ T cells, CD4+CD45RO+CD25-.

DNA for the CDR3: TGTGCCAGCAGCCCTACCTCTAGCGGGAGGGCCTACGAGCAGTACTTC. This translates into CASSPTSSGRAYEQYF. The chain carries TRBV4-2 and TRBJ2-7; 12 nucleotides align to TRBD2. The length of the CDR3 is 16 residues. The junction had 6 bases not matched to a gene; V was cut back by 4 bases and J by 2 bases. Germline V gene sequence: CDR1 LGHNA, CDR2 YNFKEQ.